Listed below are T cell receptor beta chains from one sample, sequenced in a study of T cell responses to AZD1222 COVID-19 vaccine. Some clones are missing from TCRdb's copy, which holds only in-frame ones; the method was immunoSEQ multiplex PCR. The data show roughly 160,000 clones, with around 90% seen just once and about 1.6% held by the top ten. Sequences were derived from peripheral blood, sampled on day 0 of AZD1222 vaccination. These receptors were obtained from an adult in good health. The CDR3 runs from the conserved cysteine through the conserved F or W. D genes are given only for firm matches. Part of the rows lack a size; the others show once, few, many or a class for expanded clones.

clone size: .
J gene: TRBJ2-5
V gene: TRBV9
D gene: TRBD2
CDR3 protein: CASSSASGGRGETQYF
CDR3 DNA: TGTGCCAGCAGCTCCGCTAGCGGGGGTAGGGGAGAGACCCAGTACTTC

clone size: .
J gene: TRBJ1-5
V gene: TRBV15
D gene: .
CDR3 protein: CATSSLGSNQPQHF
CDR3 DNA: TGTGCCACCAGCAGCCTTGGCAGCAATCAGCCCCAGCATTTT

clone size: .
J gene: TRBJ2-3
V gene: TRBV19
D gene: .
CDR3 protein: CASTPRGSIGDTQYF
CDR3 DNA: TGTGCCAGTACCCCCCGAGGGTCGATTGGAGATACGCAGTATTTT

clone size: .
J gene: TRBJ2-7
V gene: TRBV11-3
D gene: .
CDR3 protein: CASSLDRSYEQYF
CDR3 DNA: TGTGCCAGCAGCTTAGACAGGTCCTACGAGCAGTACTTC

clone size: .
J gene: TRBJ2-3
V gene: TRBV19
D gene: .
CDR3 protein: CASRLTAPSTDTQYF
CDR3 DNA: TGTGCCAGTAGGCTGACAGCTCCTAGCACAGATACGCAGTATTTT

clone size: .
J gene: TRBJ1-2
V gene: TRBV12-5
D gene: TRBD1
CDR3 protein: CASGRTGPNYGYTF
CDR3 DNA: TGTGCTAGTGGCCGGACAGGACCTAACTATGGCTACACCTTC

clone size: .
J gene: TRBJ2-1
V gene: TRBV29-1
D gene: .
CDR3 protein: CSVEGRGGPYNEQFF
CDR3 DNA: TGCAGCGTTGAAGGAAGGGGGGGCCCCTACAATGAGCAGTTCTTC

clone size: few
J gene: TRBJ2-2
V gene: TRBV7-9
D gene: TRBD1
CDR3 protein: CASSLVGQKNTGELFF
CDR3 DNA: TGTGCCAGCAGCTTAGTGGGACAGAAGAACACCGGGGAGCTGTTTTTT

clone size: .
J gene: TRBJ2-1
V gene: TRBV19
D gene: .
CDR3 protein: CASSVTSEQFF
CDR3 DNA: TGTGCCAGTAGTGTCACCAGTGAGCAGTTCTTC

clone size: .
J gene: TRBJ1-3
V gene: TRBV2
D gene: .
CDR3 protein: CASRDSAGNTIYF
CDR3 DNA: TGTGCCAGCAGGGACAGCGCTGGAAACACCATATATTTT

clone size: .
J gene: TRBJ1-1
V gene: TRBV19
D gene: TRBD1
CDR3 protein: CASSIADRDMNTEAFF
CDR3 DNA: TGTGCCAGTAGTATAGCTGACAGGGATATGAACACTGAAGCTTTCTTT

clone size: .
J gene: TRBJ2-3
V gene: TRBV18
D gene: .
CDR3 protein: CASSPGVADTQYF
CDR3 DNA: TGTGCCAGCTCACCAGGGGTAGCCGATACGCAGTATTTT

clone size: .
J gene: TRBJ2-2
V gene: TRBV9
D gene: .
CDR3 protein: CASSVVGRGGELFF
CDR3 DNA: TGTGCCAGCAGCGTAGTCGGGAGAGGCGGGGAGCTGTTTTTT

clone size: .
J gene: TRBJ2-2
V gene: TRBV5-1
D gene: .
CDR3 protein: CASIQNTGELFF
CDR3 DNA: TGCGCCAGCATACAGAACACCGGGGAGCTGTTTTTT

clone size: .
J gene: TRBJ2-3
V gene: TRBV7-2
D gene: .
CDR3 protein: CASSLAAGRLTDTQYF
CDR3 DNA: TGTGCCAGCAGCTTAGCGGCAGGACGTCTCACAGATACGCAGTATTTT

clone size: .
J gene: TRBJ1-5
V gene: TRBV15
D gene: .
CDR3 protein: CATSRLFDTSNQPQHF
CDR3 DNA: TGTGCCACCAGCAGACTCTTCGACACTAGCAATCAGCCCCAGCATTTT

clone size: .
J gene: TRBJ1-4
V gene: TRBV7-9
D gene: TRBD1
CDR3 protein: CASSLGQGTNEKLFF
CDR3 DNA: TGTGCCAGCAGCTTGGGACAGGGAACTAATGAAAAACTGTTTTTT

clone size: .
J gene: TRBJ2-3
V gene: TRBV3-1/TRBV3-2
D gene: TRBD2
CDR3 protein: CASSLDRIAGGPTDTQYF
CDR3 DNA: TGTGCCAGCAGCCTCGACAGAATAGCGGGAGGACCAACAGATACGCAGTATTTT

clone size: .
J gene: TRBJ1-1
V gene: TRBV9
D gene: .
CDR3 protein: CASSAHHAPNTEAFF
CDR3 DNA: TGTGCCAGCAGCGCGCACCACGCACCGAACACTGAAGCTTTCTTT

clone size: .
J gene: TRBJ1-2
V gene: TRBV2
D gene: TRBD1
CDR3 protein: CASSLQGARGGYTF
CDR3 DNA: TGTGCCAGCAGTTTACAGGGGGCTCGAGGCGGCTACACCTTC

clone size: .
J gene: TRBJ1-5
V gene: TRBV30
D gene: .
CDR3 protein: CAWSVRVNQPQHF
CDR3 DNA: TGTGCCTGGAGTGTAAGGGTCAATCAGCCCCAGCATTTT

clone size: .
J gene: TRBJ1-3
V gene: TRBV7-6
D gene: .
CDR3 protein: CASSFRRGNSGNTIYF
CDR3 DNA: TGTGCCAGCAGCTTTAGAAGGGGCAACTCTGGAAACACCATATATTTT